The 6 T cell receptor beta chains listed next were all sequenced from one sample in a study of shared clonotypes between healthy human individuals. The method was immunoSEQ multiplex PCR; TCRdb's version includes in-frame clones alone and lacks a portion of them. The sample shows over 95,000 clones, approximately 44% of them seen only once. The sequencing input was PBMCs. The receptor source for this set is a woman aged 40 to 50 in good health. Some clones in this sample may be carry-over from other donors' samples.

As DNA, the CDR3 is TGTGCCACCAGCAGAGATTTTGGGGGCCTAACCTACAATGAGCAGTTCTTC. Translation gives CATSRDFGGLTYNEQFF. The chain couples TRBV15 to TRBJ2-1; D is perhaps TRBD1 (6 bases). Germline CDR1 reads LNHNV; CDR2 reads YYDKDF (reference sequence). The germline V and J ends were trimmed by 0 bases and 2 bases, with 14 bases remaining between them. CDR3 size: 17 residues.

The table lists this clone with many counts. The chain is built from TRBV29-1 and TRBJ1-1, with a possible D match to TRBD1 (6 bases). The CDR3 is made up of 13 amino acids. The ends were cut back, 4 bases at V and 2 bases at J, with 11 bases in the middle. Per germline, CDR1 SQVTM and CDR2 ANQGSEA. The CDR3 loop reads CSVAPQGNTEAFF. CDR3 sequence (DNA): TGCAGCGTTGCCCCACAGGGCAACACTGAAGCTTTCTTT.

Notes on this clone: Given a far larger clone just one base away, this is likely a sequencing read error. This chain joins TRBV4-2 and TRBJ1-3; a weak D match, TRBD1 (5 bases). CDR1 and CDR2 from the germline V gene are LGHNA and YNFKEQ. V lost 6 bases and J 3 bases, leaving 21 bases between the germline ends. The CDR3 is made up of 17 amino acids. The CDR3 loop reads CASSTLGTANFGNTIYF. For the CDR3, the DNA is TGTGCCAGCAGTACCCTAGGGACGGCCAACTTTGGAAACACCATATATTTT.

As concerns this clone: It differs at one base from a far larger clone, so likely a read error. This sequence joins TRBV10-2 and TRBJ1-3; D unclear. Germline CDR1 WSHSY, CDR2 SAAADI. This CDR3 spans 14 amino acids. The CDR3 DNA follows: TGCGCCAGCAGCCTACACCTCTCTGGAAACACCATGTATTTT. As protein: CASSLHLSGNTMYF.

The chain carries TRBV11-2 and TRBJ1-2, with D unresolved. From germline, CDR1 is SGHAT and CDR2 FQNNGV. Deletions cut 3 bases from V and 2 bases from J, with 7 bases between. The length of the CDR3 is 13 residues. CDR3 loop: CASSFDANYGYTF. Here the CDR3 DNA reads TGTGCCAGCAGCTTCGACGCCAACTATGGCTACACCTTC.

This clone appeared once. The chain has TRBV7-9 and TRBJ1-1, with a possible D match to TRBD1 (5 bases). This CDR3 comprises 14 residues. Germline values: CDR1 SEHNR, CDR2 FQNEAQ (reference sequence). V lost 2 bases and J 0 bases, leaving 7 bases between the germline ends. The DNA for the CDR3 is TGTGCCAGCAGCTTACTGACAGTGAACACTGAAGCTTTCTTT. Translating it yields CASSLLTVNTEAFF.